The entry that follows covers one T cell receptor beta chain sequence. The length of the CDR3 is 21 residues. Trimming at V came to 7 bases and at J to 0 bases, leaving 24 bases not matched to a gene. Germline CDR1 and CDR2: LNHDA and SQIVND (reference sequence). These data come from a study of control samples from healthy donors and cancer patients. The method was immunoSEQ multiplex PCR; TCRdb's version includes in-frame clones alone and lacks a portion of them. The sample carries 100,000 to 150,000 clones, about 95% recorded once. Sequences were obtained from blood. The origin of this receptor is a man aged 25 to 40 in good health. The chain couples TRBV19 to TRBJ1-5; 7 bases are shared with TRBD1. The CDR3 DNA follows: TGTGCCAGTACCAGAGTTGCCCCTTTCGGGACAGAAAAATATAGCAATCAGCCCCAGCATTTT. Amino acids: CASTRVAPFGTEKYSNQPQHF.